This T cell receptor (beta chain) derives from a study of cytomegalovirus exposure and HLA in healthy donors. Study information: Unique TCRs numbering roughly 85 million, obtained from HLA-typed donors, made up an early data release.

Study-wide points: The study labeled fewer than 200 TCR beta chains cytomegalovirus-associated. Available immune exposure information covered CMV serostatus only.

Primers included in the PCR were 60 Vbeta and 13 Jbeta primers. Sequencing used immunoSEQ multiplex PCR; TCRdb keeps in-frame clones, though not all of them. Found here are 90,000 to 120,000 clones, approximately 76% of them singletons; the top ten hold 2% to 3%. On this clone itself: Antigen unknown.

V lost 5 bases to trimming and J lost 0 bases, with 17 bases between them. The CDR3 length is 16 residues. Germline CDR1 and CDR2: LNHNV and YYDKDF (reference sequence). V is TRBV15 and J is TRBJ2-7, with a weak D call TRBD2 (6 bases). This TCR was sampled from a man younger than 30 in good health and CMV-seronegative. The sample taken for sequencing was PBMCs. CDR3 in amino acids: CATSPGALWDSYEQYF. The CDR3 DNA follows: TGTGCCACCAGCCCGGGAGCACTTTGGGACTCCTACGAGCAGTACTTC.